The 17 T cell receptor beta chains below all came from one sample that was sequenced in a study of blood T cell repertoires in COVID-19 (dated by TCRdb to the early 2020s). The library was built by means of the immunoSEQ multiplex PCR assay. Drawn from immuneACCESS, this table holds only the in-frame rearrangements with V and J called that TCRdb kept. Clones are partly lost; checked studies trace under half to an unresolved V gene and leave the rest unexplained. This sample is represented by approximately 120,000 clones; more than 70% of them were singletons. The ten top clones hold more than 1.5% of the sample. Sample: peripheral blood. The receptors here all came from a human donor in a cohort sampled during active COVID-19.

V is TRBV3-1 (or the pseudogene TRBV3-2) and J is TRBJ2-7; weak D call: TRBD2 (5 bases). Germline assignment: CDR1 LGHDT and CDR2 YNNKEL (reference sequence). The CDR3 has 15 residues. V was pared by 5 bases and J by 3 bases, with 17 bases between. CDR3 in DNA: TGTGCCAGCAGCACTACGCGGGCCAGCTACTACGAGCAGTACTTC. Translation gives CASSTTRASYYEQYF.

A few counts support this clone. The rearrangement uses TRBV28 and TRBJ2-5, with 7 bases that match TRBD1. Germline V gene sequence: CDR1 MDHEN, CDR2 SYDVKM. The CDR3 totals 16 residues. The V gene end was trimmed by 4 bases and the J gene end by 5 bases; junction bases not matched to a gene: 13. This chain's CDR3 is CASSSHGATGYETQYF. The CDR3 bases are TGTGCCAGCAGTTCACACGGGGCGACAGGGTACGAGACCCAGTACTTC.

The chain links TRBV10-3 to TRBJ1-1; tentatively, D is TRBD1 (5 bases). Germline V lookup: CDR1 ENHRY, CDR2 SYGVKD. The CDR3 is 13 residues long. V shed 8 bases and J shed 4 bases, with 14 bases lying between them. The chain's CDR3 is CAISGRDRTEAFF. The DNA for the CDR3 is TGTGCCATCTCGGGCAGGGATCGCACTGAAGCTTTCTTT.

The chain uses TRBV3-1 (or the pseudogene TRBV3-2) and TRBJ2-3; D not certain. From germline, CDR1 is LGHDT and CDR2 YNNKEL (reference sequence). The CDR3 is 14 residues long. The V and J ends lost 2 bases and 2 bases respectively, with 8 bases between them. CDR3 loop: CASSQLYNTDTQYF. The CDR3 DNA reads TGTGCCAGCAGCCAATTGTATAACACAGATACGCAGTATTTT.

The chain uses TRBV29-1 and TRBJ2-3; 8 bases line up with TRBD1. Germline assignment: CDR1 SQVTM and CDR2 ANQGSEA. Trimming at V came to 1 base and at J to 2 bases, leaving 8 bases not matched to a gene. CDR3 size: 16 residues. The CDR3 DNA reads TGCAGCGTTGAAGGCCCTGGGGACAGGTACACAGATACGCAGTATTTT. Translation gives CSVEGPGDRYTDTQYF.

The CDR3 loop reads CASSLQGGHTEAFF. The CDR3 DNA sequence: TGCGCCAGCAGCTTGCAGGGGGGTCACACTGAAGCTTTCTTT. The chain carries TRBV5-1 and TRBJ1-1; TRBD1 agrees at 7 bases. Germline lookup yields CDR1 SGHRS and CDR2 YFSETQ. Trimming at V came to 1 base and at J to 3 bases, leaving 3 bases not matched to a gene. This CDR3 is 14 amino acids long.

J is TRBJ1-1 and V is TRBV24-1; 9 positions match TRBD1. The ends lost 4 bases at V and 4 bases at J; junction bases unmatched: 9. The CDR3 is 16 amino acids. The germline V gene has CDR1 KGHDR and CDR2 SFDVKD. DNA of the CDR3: TGTGCCACCAGTGAGGCGACGGGGACAGGGATCACTGAAGCTTTCTTT. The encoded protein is CATSEATGTGITEAFF.

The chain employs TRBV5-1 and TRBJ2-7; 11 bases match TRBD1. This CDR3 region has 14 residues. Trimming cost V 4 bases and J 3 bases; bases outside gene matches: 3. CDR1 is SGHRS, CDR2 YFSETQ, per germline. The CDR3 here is CASSMGQGGYEQYF. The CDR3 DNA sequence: TGCGCCAGCAGCATGGGACAGGGGGGCTACGAGCAGTACTTC.

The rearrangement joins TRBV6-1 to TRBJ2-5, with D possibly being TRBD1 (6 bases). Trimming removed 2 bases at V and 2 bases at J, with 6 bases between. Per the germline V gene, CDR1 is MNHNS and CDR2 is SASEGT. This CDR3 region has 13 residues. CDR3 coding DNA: TGTGCCAGCAGTGAAACAGGGCAAGAGACCCAGTACTTC. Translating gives CASSETGQETQYF.

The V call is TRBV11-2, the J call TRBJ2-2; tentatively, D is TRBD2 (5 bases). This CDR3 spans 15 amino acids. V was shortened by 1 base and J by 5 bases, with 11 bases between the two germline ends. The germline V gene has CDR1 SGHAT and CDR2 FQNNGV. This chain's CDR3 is CASSLGGWQTGELFF. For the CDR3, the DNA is TGTGCCAGCAGCTTAGGCGGGTGGCAGACCGGGGAGCTGTTTTTT.

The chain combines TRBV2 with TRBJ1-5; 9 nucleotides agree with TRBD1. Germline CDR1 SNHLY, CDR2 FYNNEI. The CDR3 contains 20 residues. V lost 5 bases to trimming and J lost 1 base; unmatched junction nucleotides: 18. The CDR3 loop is CASSYPSGTGSNLSNQPQHF. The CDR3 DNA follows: TGTGCCAGCAGTTACCCCTCCGGGACAGGGTCCAATCTGAGCAATCAGCCCCAGCATTTT.

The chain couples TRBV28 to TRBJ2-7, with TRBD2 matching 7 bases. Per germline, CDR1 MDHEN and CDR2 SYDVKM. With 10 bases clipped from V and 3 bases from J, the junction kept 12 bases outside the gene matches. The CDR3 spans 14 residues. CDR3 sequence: CATLGGGSVYEQYF. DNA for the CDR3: TGTGCCACCTTGGGTGGCGGGAGCGTCTACGAGCAGTACTTC.

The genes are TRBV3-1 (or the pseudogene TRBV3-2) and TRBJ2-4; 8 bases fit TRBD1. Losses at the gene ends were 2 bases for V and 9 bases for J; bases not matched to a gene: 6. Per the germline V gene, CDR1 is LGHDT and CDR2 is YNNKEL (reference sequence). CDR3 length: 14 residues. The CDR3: CASSQNPGGLIQYF. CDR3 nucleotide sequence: TGTGCCAGCAGCCAAAATCCAGGGGGCCTCATTCAGTACTTC.

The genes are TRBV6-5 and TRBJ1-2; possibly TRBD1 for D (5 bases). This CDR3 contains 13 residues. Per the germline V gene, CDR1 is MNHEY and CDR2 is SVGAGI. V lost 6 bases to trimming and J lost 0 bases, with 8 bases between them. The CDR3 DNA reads TGTGCCAGCAGCCCGGACACTAACTATGGCTACACCTTC. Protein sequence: CASSPDTNYGYTF.

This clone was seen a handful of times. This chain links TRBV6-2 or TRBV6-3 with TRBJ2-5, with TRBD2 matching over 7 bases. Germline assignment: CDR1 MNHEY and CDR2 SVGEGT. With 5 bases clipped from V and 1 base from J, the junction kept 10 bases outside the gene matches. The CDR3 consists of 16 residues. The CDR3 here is CASSRLGRGTQETQYF. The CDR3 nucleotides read TGTGCCAGCAGTCGCTTGGGGCGGGGGACCCAAGAGACCCAGTACTTC.

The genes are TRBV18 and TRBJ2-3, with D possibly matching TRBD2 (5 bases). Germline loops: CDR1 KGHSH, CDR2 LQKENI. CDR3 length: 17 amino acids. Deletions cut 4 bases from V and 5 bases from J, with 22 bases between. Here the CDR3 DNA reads TGTGCCAGCTCACTCCCCTTTGGAGCGGAGGAGTTAGATACGCAGTATTTT. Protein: CASSLPFGAEELDTQYF.

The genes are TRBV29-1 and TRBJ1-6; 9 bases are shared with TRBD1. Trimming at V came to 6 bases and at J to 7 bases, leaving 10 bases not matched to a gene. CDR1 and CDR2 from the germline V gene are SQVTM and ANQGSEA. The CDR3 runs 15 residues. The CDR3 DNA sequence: TGCAGCGTGGGTACAGGGGGCGCAGCCAATTCACCCCTCCACTTT. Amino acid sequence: CSVGTGGAANSPLHF.